These 9 T cell receptor beta chains originate from one sample sequenced in a study of beta chain features in type 1 diabetes. Every bit of the isolated RNA underwent reverse transcription, so sequencing read expressed TCRB transcripts. Some clones are missing from TCRdb's copy, which holds only in-frame ones; the method was immunoSEQ multiplex PCR. The sample shows roughly 400,000 clones, around 16% of them seen only once. Specimen: naive CD4+ T cells from blood. The receptors shown here come from a woman aged 18-30 years in good health.

The chain couples TRBV18 to TRBJ1-1; the D is unclear. V was trimmed by 4 bases and J by 1 base, leaving 10 bases between them. The CDR3 is 14 residues long. CDR1 is KGHSH and CDR2 is LQKENI in the germline V gene. The CDR3 DNA is TGTGCCAGCTCACTATGGCCCAGGAACACTGAAGCTTTCTTT. Translation gives CASSLWPRNTEAFF.

In its sample, this clone was seen once. The chain is built from TRBV6-6 and TRBJ1-1; possible D gene TRBD1, 5 bases. Trimming took 0 bases from V and 5 from J, leaving 13 bases between them. The V gene's germline CDR1 is MNHNY and CDR2 SVGAGI (reference sequence). CDR3 length equals 15 residues. CDR3 amino acids: CASSYSNGGRTEAFF. CDR3 sequence (DNA): TGTGCCAGCAGTTACTCGAACGGGGGAAGGACTGAAGCTTTCTTT.

This chain connects TRBV10-3 to TRBJ2-7; the match to TRBD1 covers 10 bases. V was clipped by 6 bases and J by 5 bases; unmatched bases: 7. CDR1 is ENHRY, CDR2 SYGVKD, per germline. The CDR3 loop spans 14 amino acids. CDR3 in amino acids: CAISPGQGKDEQYF. The CDR3 DNA reads TGTGCCATCAGCCCGGGACAGGGGAAGGACGAGCAGTACTTC.

CDR3 bases: TGCAGCGTTGAAGATCTTTCTGTGTGGGGAGAAAGTTCCTACGAGCAGTACTTC. Translation: CSVEDLSVWGESSYEQYF. The genes are TRBV29-1 and TRBJ2-7; a weak D match, TRBD2 (5 bases). The length of the CDR3 is 18 residues. Germline assignment: CDR1 SQVTM and CDR2 ANQGSEA. V was cut by 0 bases and J by 1 base, with 22 bases left in between.

This chain connects TRBV27 to TRBJ1-1; 8 bases align to TRBD1. V trimming: 2 bases; J trimming: 4 bases; junction bases outside the gene matches: 6. The CDR3 runs 15 residues. The germline gives CDR1 MNHEY, CDR2 SMNVEV (reference sequence). In DNA, the CDR3 is TGTGCCAGCAGTTTAACAGGGGGATTGGGCACTGAAGCTTTCTTT. Amino acids: CASSLTGGLGTEAFF.

Of note for this clone: Within the sample, other DNA sequences also encode this same CDR3. This chain connects TRBV7-9 to TRBJ2-7, with 9 positions matching TRBD1. J was trimmed by 3 bases and V by 6 bases; bases with no gene match: 3. The CDR3 consists of 13 residues. The germline V gene has CDR1 SEHNR and CDR2 FQNEAQ (reference sequence). The CDR3 DNA is TGTGCCAGCAGTCCGGACAGGGGCTACGAGCAGTACTTC. Its protein is CASSPDRGYEQYF.

The rearrangement uses TRBV30 and TRBJ2-4; TRBD1 matches at 7 bases. The V gene end was trimmed by 8 bases and the J gene end by 0 bases; junction bases not matched to a gene: 7. CDR1 is GTSNPN, CDR2 SVGIG, per germline (reference sequence). The CDR3 has 14 amino acids. The CDR3 sequence is CAGDRSLAKNIQYF. The DNA for the CDR3 is TGTGCCGGGGACAGAAGTCTAGCCAAAAACATTCAGTACTTC.

V gene TRBV30 combines with J gene TRBJ2-6; TRBD1 matches at 7 bases. Germline lookup yields CDR1 GTSNPN and CDR2 SVGIG (reference sequence). This CDR3 spans 18 amino acids. V was clipped by 3 bases and J by 3 bases; unmatched bases: 14. The CDR3 sequence is CAWRGTGVASGGANVLTF. CDR3 bases: TGTGCCTGGAGGGGTACAGGGGTTGCCTCTGGTGGGGCCAACGTCCTGACTTTC.

The V and J genes are TRBV14 and TRBJ2-1; 9 bases line up with TRBD2. Germline V gene data show CDR1 as SGHDN and CDR2 as FVKESK. The CDR3 spans 16 residues. The trim removed 1 base at V and 5 bases at J, leaving 6 bases unmatched. The CDR3 DNA follows: TGTGCCAGCAGCCAAGCGGTAGCGGGAGCCCACAATGAGCAGTTCTTC. This sequence encodes CASSQAVAGAHNEQFF. The complete variable domain, with remaining parts taken from reference TRBV14 and TRBJ2-1, reads EAGVTQFPSHSVIEKGQTVTLRCDPISGHDNLYWYRRVMGKEIKFLLHFVKESKQDESGMPNNRFLAERTGGTYSTLKVQPAELEDSGVYFCASSQAVAGAHNEQFFGPGTRLTVL.